This T cell receptor (beta chain) was identified in a study of OX40 agonist ivuxolimab in advanced cancers. Method: immunoSEQ multiplex PCR; TCRdb's copy keeps in-frame clones and lacks some. This sample has 75,000 to 90,000 clones; roughly 90% occur once, and the top ten carry around 1.1%. The CDR3 covers 14 residues. Germline CDR1 and CDR2: KGHSH and LQKENI. Trimming cost V 6 bases and J 3 bases; bases outside gene matches: 6. This receptor was identified in an adult with an advanced solid tumor such as melanoma, head and neck, liver or kidney cancer. Sequencing was performed on CD4+ or CD8+ T cells sorted from blood, taken in a trial of the OX40 agonist ivuxolimab. The rearrangement links TRBV18 to TRBJ1-1, with 8 bases that match TRBD1. The DNA of the CDR3 is TGTGCCAGCTCCCGACAGGGGAAAGACACTGAAGCTTTCTTT. This sequence encodes CASSRQGKDTEAFF.